This T cell receptor (beta chain) was profiled in a study of cytomegalovirus exposure and HLA in healthy donors. Whole-study results and caveats: Association of a missense DCLRE1C variant with TCR beta V- and J-gene trimming was reported in a later analysis. The Asian-associated ancestry cluster reportedly had fewer N-insertions than the approximately 630-donor mean in a later analysis. Under in vitro conditions, three CMV-associated chains were confirmed as specific for CMV antigens.

About this clone: Its antigen is as yet unknown.

Primers included in the PCR were 60 Vbeta and 13 Jbeta primers. Generated by immunoSEQ multiplex PCR, the TCRdb table keeps only in-frame clones and is missing some. The repertoire holds under 200,000 clones, with around 76% as singletons. Sequenced sample: PBMCs. This TCR derives from a woman in her 30s in good health and CMV-seropositive.

Written as DNA, the CDR3 is TGTGCCAGCAGCACCGAAGCGGGGGTCGGGTACAATGAGCAGTTCTTC. It encodes CASSTEAGVGYNEQFF. The V call is TRBV7-2, the J call TRBJ2-1; 8 positions agree with TRBD2. The germline V gene has CDR1 SGHTA and CDR2 FQGNSA. With V trimmed by 5 bases and J by 4 bases, 10 bases remained unmatched. The length of the CDR3 is 16 residues.